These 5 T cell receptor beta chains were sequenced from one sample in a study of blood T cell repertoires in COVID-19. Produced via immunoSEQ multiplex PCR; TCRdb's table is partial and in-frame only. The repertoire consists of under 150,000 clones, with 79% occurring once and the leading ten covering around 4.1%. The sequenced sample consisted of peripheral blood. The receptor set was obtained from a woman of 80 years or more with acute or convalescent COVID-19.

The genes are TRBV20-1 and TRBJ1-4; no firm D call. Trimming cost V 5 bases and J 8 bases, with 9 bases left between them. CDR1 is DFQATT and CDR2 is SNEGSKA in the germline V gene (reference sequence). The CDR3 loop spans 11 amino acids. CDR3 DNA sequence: TGCAGTGCTTGGTCTATGGAAAAACTGTTTTTT. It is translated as CSAWSMEKLFF.

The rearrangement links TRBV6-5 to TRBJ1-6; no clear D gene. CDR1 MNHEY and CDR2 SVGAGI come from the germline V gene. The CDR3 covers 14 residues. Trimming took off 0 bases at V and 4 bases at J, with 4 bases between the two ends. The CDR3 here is CASSYSQYNSPLHF. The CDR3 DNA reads TGTGCCAGCAGTTACTCCCAGTATAATTCACCCCTCCACTTT.

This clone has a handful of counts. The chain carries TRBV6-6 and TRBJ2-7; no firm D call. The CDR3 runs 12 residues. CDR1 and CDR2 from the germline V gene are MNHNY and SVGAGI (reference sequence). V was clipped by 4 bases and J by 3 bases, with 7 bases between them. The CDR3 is CASSSSFYEQYF. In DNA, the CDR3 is TGTGCCAGCAGTTCCAGTTTCTACGAGCAGTACTTC.

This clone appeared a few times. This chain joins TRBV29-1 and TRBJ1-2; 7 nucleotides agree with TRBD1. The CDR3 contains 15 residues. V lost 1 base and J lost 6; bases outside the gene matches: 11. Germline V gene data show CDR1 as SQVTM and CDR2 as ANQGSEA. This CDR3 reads CSVEGAGRGVDGYTF. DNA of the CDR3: TGCAGCGTTGAAGGGGCTGGCAGGGGGGTCGATGGCTACACCTTC.

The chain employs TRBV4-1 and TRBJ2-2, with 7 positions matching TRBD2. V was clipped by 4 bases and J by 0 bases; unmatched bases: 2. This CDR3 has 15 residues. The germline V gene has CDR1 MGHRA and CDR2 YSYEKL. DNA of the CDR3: TGCGCCAGCAGCCGGGACTACACGAACACCGGGGAGCTGTTTTTT. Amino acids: CASSRDYTNTGELFF.